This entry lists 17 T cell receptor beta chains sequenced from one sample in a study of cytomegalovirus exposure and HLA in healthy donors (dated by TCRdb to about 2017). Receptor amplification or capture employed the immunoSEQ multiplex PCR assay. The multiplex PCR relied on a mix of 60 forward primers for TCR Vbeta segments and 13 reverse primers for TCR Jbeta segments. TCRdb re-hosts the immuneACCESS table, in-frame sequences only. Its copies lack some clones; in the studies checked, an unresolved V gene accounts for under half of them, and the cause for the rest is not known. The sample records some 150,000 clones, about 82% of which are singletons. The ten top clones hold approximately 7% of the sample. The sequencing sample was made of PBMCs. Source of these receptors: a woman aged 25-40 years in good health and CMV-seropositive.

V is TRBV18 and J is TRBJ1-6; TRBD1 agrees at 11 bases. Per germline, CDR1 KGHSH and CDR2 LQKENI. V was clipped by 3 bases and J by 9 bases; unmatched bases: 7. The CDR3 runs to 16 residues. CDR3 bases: TGTGCCAGCTCACCCTGGGACAGGGGGTCCAGTTCACCCCTCCACTTT. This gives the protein CASSPWDRGSSSPLHF.

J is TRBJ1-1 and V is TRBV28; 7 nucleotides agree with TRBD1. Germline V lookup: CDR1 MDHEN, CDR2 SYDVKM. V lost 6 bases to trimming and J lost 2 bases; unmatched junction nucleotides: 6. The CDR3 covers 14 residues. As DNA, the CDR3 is TGTGCCAGCAGCTCCGGGACAGCCAACACTGAAGCTTTCTTT. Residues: CASSSGTANTEAFF.

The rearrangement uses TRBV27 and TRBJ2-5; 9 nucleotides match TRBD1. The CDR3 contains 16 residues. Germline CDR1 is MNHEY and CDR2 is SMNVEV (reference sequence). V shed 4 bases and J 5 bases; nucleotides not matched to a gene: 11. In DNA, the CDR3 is TGTGCCAGCAGTTCCTATACAGGGGGCGAAACGGAGACCCAGTACTTC. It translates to CASSSYTGGETETQYF.

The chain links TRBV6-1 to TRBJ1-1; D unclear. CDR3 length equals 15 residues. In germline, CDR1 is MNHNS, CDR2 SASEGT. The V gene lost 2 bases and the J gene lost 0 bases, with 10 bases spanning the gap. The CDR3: CASSERTAMNTEAFF. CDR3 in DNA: TGTGCCAGCAGTGAACGAACAGCTATGAACACTGAAGCTTTCTTT.

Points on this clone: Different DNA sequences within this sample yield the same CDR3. The CDR3 sequence: CASSFDGVSSPLHF. As DNA, the CDR3 is TGTGCCAGCAGTTTCGACGGGGTTAGTTCACCCCTCCACTTT. The chain couples TRBV6-1 to TRBJ1-6; D not certain. CDR3 length: 14 amino acids. The germline V and J ends were trimmed by 5 bases and 9 bases, with 14 bases remaining between them. Per germline, CDR1 MNHNS and CDR2 SASEGT.

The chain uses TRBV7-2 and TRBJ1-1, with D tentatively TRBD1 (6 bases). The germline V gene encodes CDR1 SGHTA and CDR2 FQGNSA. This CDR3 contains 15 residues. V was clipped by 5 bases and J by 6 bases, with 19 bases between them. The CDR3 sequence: CASSTRQVGTAEAFF. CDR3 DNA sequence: TGTGCCAGCAGCACCCGACAGGTGGGGACGGCTGAAGCTTTCTTT.

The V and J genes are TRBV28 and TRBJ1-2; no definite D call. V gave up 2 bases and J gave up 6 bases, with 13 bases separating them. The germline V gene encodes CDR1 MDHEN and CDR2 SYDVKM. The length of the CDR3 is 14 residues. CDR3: CASSLLTPQDGYTF. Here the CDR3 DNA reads TGTGCCAGCAGTTTACTGACCCCTCAGGATGGCTACACCTTC.

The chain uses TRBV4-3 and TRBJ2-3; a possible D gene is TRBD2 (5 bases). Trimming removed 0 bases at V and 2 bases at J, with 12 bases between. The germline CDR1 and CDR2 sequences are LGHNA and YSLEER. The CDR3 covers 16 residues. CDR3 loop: CASSQDHTLATDTQYF. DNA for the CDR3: TGCGCCAGCAGCCAAGATCATACCCTAGCCACAGATACGCAGTATTTT.

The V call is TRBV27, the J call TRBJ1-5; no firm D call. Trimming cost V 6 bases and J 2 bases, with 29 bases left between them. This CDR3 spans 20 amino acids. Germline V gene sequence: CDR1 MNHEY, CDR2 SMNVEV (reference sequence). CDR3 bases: TGTGCCAGCAGCCTTCCACATCCTGGACGAGGCGGGTTGGGCAATCAGCCCCAGCATTTT. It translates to CASSLPHPGRGGLGNQPQHF.

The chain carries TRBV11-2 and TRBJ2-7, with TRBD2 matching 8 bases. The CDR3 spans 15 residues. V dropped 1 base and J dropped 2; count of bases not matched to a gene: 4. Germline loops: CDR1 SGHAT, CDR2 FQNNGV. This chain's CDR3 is CASSLVGLATYEQYF. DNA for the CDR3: TGTGCCAGCAGCTTAGTTGGACTAGCAACCTACGAGCAGTACTTC.

The CDR3, as DNA: TGTGCCAGCAGCCAGGGGGCGGGGCGAGGCTCACCCCTCCACTTT. As protein: CASSQGAGRGSPLHF. The V call is TRBV11-2, the J call TRBJ1-6; 8 nucleotides line up with TRBD1. This CDR3 region has 15 residues. V trimming: 5 bases; J trimming: 10 bases; junction bases outside the gene matches: 10. Looked up from germline, CDR1 is SGHAT and CDR2 is FQNNGV.

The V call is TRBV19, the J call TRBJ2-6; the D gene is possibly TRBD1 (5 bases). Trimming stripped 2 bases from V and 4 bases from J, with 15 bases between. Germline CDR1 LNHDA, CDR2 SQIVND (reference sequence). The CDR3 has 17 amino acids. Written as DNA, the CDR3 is TGTGCCAGTAGTATAAACGCAGGGTTCTCCGGGGCCAACGTCCTGACTTTC. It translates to CASSINAGFSGANVLTF.

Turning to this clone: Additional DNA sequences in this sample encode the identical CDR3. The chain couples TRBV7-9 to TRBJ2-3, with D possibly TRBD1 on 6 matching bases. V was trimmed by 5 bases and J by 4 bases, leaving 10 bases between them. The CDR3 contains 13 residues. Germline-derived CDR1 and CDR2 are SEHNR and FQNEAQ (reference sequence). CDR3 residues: CASSPRGPDTQYF. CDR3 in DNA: TGTGCCAGCAGCCCCAGGGGCCCAGATACGCAGTATTTT.

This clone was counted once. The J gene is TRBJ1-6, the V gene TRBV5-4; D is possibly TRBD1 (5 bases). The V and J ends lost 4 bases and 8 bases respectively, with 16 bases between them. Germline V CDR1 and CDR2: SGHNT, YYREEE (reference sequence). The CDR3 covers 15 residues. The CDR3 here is CASSTRPGSDSPLHF. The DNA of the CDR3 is TGTGCCAGCAGCACCCGTCCAGGGTCTGATTCACCCCTCCACTTT.

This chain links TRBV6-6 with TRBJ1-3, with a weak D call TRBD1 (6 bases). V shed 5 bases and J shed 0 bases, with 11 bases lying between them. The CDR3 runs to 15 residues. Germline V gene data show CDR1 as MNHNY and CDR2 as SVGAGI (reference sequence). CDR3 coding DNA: TGTGCCAGCAGTATGGACAGCCTCTCTGGAAACACCATATATTTT. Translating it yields CASSMDSLSGNTIYF.

The CDR3 nucleotides are TGCGCCAGCAGCTTGTGGGGGGGAGTGGGCTCCTACGAGCAGTACTTC. This translates into CASSLWGGVGSYEQYF. V is TRBV5-1 and J is TRBJ2-7; 7 nucleotides match TRBD2. V shed 1 base and J 0 bases; nucleotides not matched to a gene: 7. The CDR3 loop spans 16 amino acids. Germline-derived CDR1 and CDR2 are SGHRS and YFSETQ.

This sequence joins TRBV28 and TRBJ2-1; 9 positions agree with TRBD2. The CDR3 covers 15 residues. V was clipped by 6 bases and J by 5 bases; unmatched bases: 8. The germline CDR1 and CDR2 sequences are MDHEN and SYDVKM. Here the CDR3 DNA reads TGTGCCAGCAGCGCGTTCGCGGGGGGGAACAATGAGCAGTTCTTC. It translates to CASSAFAGGNNEQFF.